Described below is a single TCR beta chain sequence and its context. Its antigen is as yet unknown. The PCR contained 60 Vbeta and 13 Jbeta primers. Clones were sequenced by immunoSEQ multiplex PCR, and TCRdb holds only the in-frame ones, with some missing. The data show fewer than 200,000 clones, about three quarters seen once. The sample originates from a study of cytomegalovirus exposure and HLA in healthy donors. The wider study: T cells numbering about 179 million yielded 95 million to 140 million unique TCR beta sequences in an earlier analysis. General study points: Later examination showed HLA-associated TCR beta chains had greater clonal expansion than equally common others. Association with HLA alleles at 0.05 false discovery rate was found for roughly 17,000 TCR beta sequences in a later analysis.

V was clipped by 1 base and J by 7 bases, with 5 bases between them. Germline CDR1 reads MDHEN; CDR2 reads SYDVKM. The CDR3 totals 12 residues. This receptor was obtained from a female donor in good health and CMV-seronegative. Input material: PBMCs. The rearrangement uses TRBV28 and TRBJ1-5; D gene unclear. DNA of the CDR3: TGTGCCAGCAGTTTATACCGGCAGCCCCAGCATTTT. Translating gives CASSLYRQPQHF.